This TCR beta chain was obtained from a study of blood T cells in healthy people across ages. Study details: Through template switching, about one barcoded beta molecule was captured per two T cells, as measured in model experiments. General study points: Versus aged donors, long-lived donors had higher diversity and more naive CD4+ cells. Per million T cells, TCR beta diversity dropped about linearly as age rose.

Unmatched junction bases numbered 10, after V lost 6 bases and J lost 8 bases. Germline CDR1 is MDHEN and CDR2 is SYDVKM. The CDR3 runs 15 residues. Worth noting for this clonotype: Its antigen is as yet unknown.

A sample-barcoded 5' primer and a J-beta primer mix were used in a second PCR of roughly 6 to 11 cycles. In TCRdb, the 5' RACE reads were re-called with MiXCR into one record per CDR3 protein. The repertoire includes 1.5 million or so distinct CDR3 sequences, about 40% of them detected once, and 7.9% sits in the top ten. The source material was blood. V gene TRBV28 combines with J gene TRBJ2-1; 10 positions match TRBD2. This receptor was obtained from a young woman in good health. The CDR3 DNA sequence: TGTGCCAGCAGACCCGGGGCTAGCGGGAGCCATGAGCAGTTCTTC. Its translation: CASRPGASGSHEQFF.